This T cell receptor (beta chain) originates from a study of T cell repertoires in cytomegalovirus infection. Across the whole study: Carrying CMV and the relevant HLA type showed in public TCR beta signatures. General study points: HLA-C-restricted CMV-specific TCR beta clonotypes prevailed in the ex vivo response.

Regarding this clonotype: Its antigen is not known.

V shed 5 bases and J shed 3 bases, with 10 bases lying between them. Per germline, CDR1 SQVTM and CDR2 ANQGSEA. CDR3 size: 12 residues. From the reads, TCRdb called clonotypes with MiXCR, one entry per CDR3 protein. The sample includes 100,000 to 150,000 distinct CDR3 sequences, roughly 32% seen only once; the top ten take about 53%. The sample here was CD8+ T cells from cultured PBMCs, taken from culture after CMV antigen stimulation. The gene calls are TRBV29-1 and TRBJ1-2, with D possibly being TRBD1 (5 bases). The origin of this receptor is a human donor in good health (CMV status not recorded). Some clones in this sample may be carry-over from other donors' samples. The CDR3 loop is CSVLVGDYGYTF. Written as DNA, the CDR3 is TGCAGCGTTTTGGTAGGGGACTATGGCTACACCTTC.